This T cell receptor beta chain was recovered during a study of blood T cell repertoires in COVID-19. Using immunoSEQ multiplex PCR, the repertoire was profiled, and TCRdb retains in-frame clones only, with some absent. The sample shows roughly 100,000 clones, 60% to 80% of them seen only once. This CDR3 has 17 amino acids. Trimming shortened V by 5 bases and J by 0 bases, and 19 bases separated the two germline ends. In germline, CDR1 is MDHEN, CDR2 SYDVKM. The source is a human donor with acute or convalescent COVID-19. The donor label of this sample is uncertain. The rearrangement joins TRBV28 to TRBJ1-1; D is undetermined. Sequencing was done on a sample of peripheral blood. This CDR3 is CASSIGSGIYMNTEAFF. DNA of the CDR3: TGTGCCAGCAGTATAGGGTCGGGGATATACATGAACACTGAAGCTTTCTTT.